The T cell receptor beta chain under discussion was sequenced for a study of T-cell reconstitution after alpha-beta-depleted transplantation in children. Study-wide results and caveats: Diversity of TCRbeta at day 60 was high in some patients, arising from surviving recipient T cells and thymic progenitors. T-cell counts and diversity at one year post-transplant came mainly from newly produced T cells. Several hundred expanded graft clones reportedly gave rise to the alpha-beta T cells present about two months after transplant.

It was with unique molecular identifiers that the TCRbeta library was prepared. MiXCR was run by TCRdb on the PCR reads, yielding one entry per CDR3 protein. The sample has 600,000 or so distinct CDR3 sequences, 23% seen once. CDR1 is LGHNA, CDR2 YNFKEQ, per germline. The CDR3 contains 13 residues. V was pared by 10 bases and J by 8 bases, with 21 bases between. A remark on this clonotype: Antigen unknown.

This TCR came from a boy under two years old who had a stem cell transplant for acute myeloid leukemia, so the T cells may come from the graft donor. Sample: PBMCs, mostly from graft donor cells, taken 360 days after TCRalphabeta/CD19-depleted stem cell transplant. The chain links TRBV4-2 to TRBJ2-7; the D call may be TRBD1 or TRBD2 (7 bases each). This CDR3 reads CAIGPRGGSKQYF. CDR3 nucleotide sequence: TGTGCCATCGGCCCCAGGGGGGGCTCCAAGCAGTACTTC.